This entry concerns a single T cell receptor beta chain. Seattle researchers signed up patients amid active infection and tracked them longitudinally. Here immunoSEQ multiplex PCR was the method, and the copy in TCRdb shows in-frame clones only, minus some. The top ten hold around 3% of the sample, which has 300,000 to 400,000 clones, around 90% seen once. These data are taken from a study of blood T cell repertoires in COVID-19. Study at large: The United States, Italy and Spain provided the acute and convalescent COVID-19 samples. Sources were T cells, B-cell-depleted T cells, or PBMCs; the material itself was cDNA or gDNA.

The CDR3 is made up of 19 amino acids. V lost 4 bases and J lost 7; bases outside the gene matches: 16. Germline assignment: CDR1 MGHRA and CDR2 YSYEKL. Sequenced: peripheral blood. The chain is built from TRBV4-1 and TRBJ2-1, with TRBD2 matching 13 bases. This TCR was recovered from a woman aged 25-40 years with COVID-19, enrolled during active disease. CDR3 protein: CASSPGLAGEAIRVNEQFF. CDR3 sequence (DNA): TGCGCCAGCAGCCCCGGACTAGCGGGAGAGGCCATTAGAGTAAATGAGCAGTTCTTC.